These 6 T cell receptor beta chains share one sample of origin, sequenced in a study of response to subunit inactivated influenza vaccine. TCRdb used MiXCR to reprocess the RT-PCR reads, holding one entry per CDR3 protein. The table includes about 580,000 distinct CDR3 sequences, about 15% detected once. Source: PBMCs from blood, taken approximately 13 days after vaccination. These receptors originate from a man in his fifties or sixties who received an inactivated influenza vaccine.

In its sample, this clonotype was seen a few times. V gene TRBV7-3 combines with J gene TRBJ1-6; D unclear. Germline V gives CDR1 SGHTA, CDR2 FQGTGA. V gave up 5 bases and J gave up 5 bases, with 16 bases separating them. This CDR3 is built from 16 residues. The CDR3 here is CASSAGPLGNNSPLHF. CDR3 bases: TGTGCCAGCAGCGCCGGACCGCTCGGAAATAATTCACCCCTCCACTTT.

Points on this clonotype: A junction boundary mismatches the germline segment, possibly from a read error. The chain is built from TRBV7-2 and TRBJ2-1; D perhaps matches TRBD1 (6 bases). The CDR3 totals 16 residues. The V gene's germline CDR1 is SGHTA and CDR2 FQGNSA. CDR3 sequence: CASRLGGLLGFNEQFF. For the CDR3, the DNA is TGTGCCAGCAGGTTAGGGGGTCTGTTGGGTTTCAATGAGCAGTTCTTC.

The chain employs TRBV14 and TRBJ2-2; D is unresolved. The ends were cut back, 4 bases at V and 4 bases at J, with 10 bases in the middle. The V gene's germline CDR1 is SGHDN and CDR2 FVKESK. The CDR3 spans 14 residues. CDR3 loop: CASSLIGVTGELFF. CDR3 coding DNA: TGTGCCAGCAGCCTAATAGGTGTCACCGGGGAGCTGTTTTTT.

In this sample, this clonotype turned up a few times. The genes are TRBV24-1 and TRBJ2-2; 7 bases align to TRBD2. CDR1 KGHDR and CDR2 SFDVKD come from the germline V gene. CDR3 length: 14 amino acids. Unmatched junction bases numbered 6, after V lost 9 bases and J lost 3 bases. CDR3 residues: CATGRGSYTGELFF. The CDR3 nucleotides are TGTGCCACCGGGCGGGGGTCTTACACCGGGGAGCTGTTTTTT.

This clonotype was seen a handful of times. V gene TRBV27 combines with J gene TRBJ2-1; D gene uncertain. With 4 bases removed from V and 2 bases from J, the gap between germline ends came to 18 bases. Germline-derived CDR1 and CDR2 are MNHEY and SMNVEV (reference sequence). CDR3 size: 17 residues. CDR3 amino acids: CASSSSLAAITYNEQFF. The CDR3 DNA reads TGTGCCAGCAGTTCCTCCTTAGCAGCTATTACCTACAATGAGCAGTTCTTC.

This clonotype was detected a few times. The chain recombines TRBV20-1 with TRBJ2-2, with 7 bases matching TRBD2. J was trimmed by 2 bases and V by 6 bases; bases with no gene match: 12. Germline lookup yields CDR1 DFQATT and CDR2 SNEGSKA (reference sequence). The CDR3 runs to 16 residues. The CDR3 DNA follows: TGCAGTGCCCCCGATGTCGCGGGGGTAAACACCGGGGAGCTGTTTTTT. Translated, it gives CSAPDVAGVNTGELFF.